This T cell receptor (beta chain) was sequenced during a study of blood T cell repertoires in COVID-19. About the research overall: The United States, Italy and Spain supplied acute and convalescent COVID-19 samples. PBMCs, B-cell-depleted T cells, or T cells were the source of the cDNA or gDNA that made up the material.

The protocol was immunoSEQ multiplex PCR, while the TCRdb copy is restricted to in-frame clones and leaves out a portion. The table shows approximately 300,000 clones, with around 85% occurring only once. This clone has more than one count but fewer than ten. Sequenced input: peripheral blood. This receptor was obtained from a woman aged 50 to 65 with active or convalescent COVID-19.

The CDR3 protein is CASSGGDRGGGETQYF. The DNA of the CDR3 is TGTGCCAGCAGTGGAGGCGACAGGGGAGGAGGCGAGACCCAGTACTTC. The chain is built from TRBV6-1 and TRBJ2-5; TRBD1 matches 8 bases. Germline trimming cut 4 bases from V and 5 bases from J; bases unmatched to any gene: 12. The CDR3 spans 16 residues. In germline, CDR1 is MNHNS, CDR2 SASEGT.